This paragraph covers one TCR beta chain sequence. Its specificity is not known. This may be a read error, as it is one base from a much larger clone. The data belong to a study of blood T cells in healthy people across ages. Study-level results: Comparison with aged donors showed that long-lived donors had more naive CD4+ cells and higher diversity.

Extraction of total RNA produced a minimum of 5 micrograms from each sample. A second PCR of about 7 to 12 cycles used a sample-barcoded 5' primer and a J-beta primer mix. TCRdb ran MiXCR on the 5' RACE reads and lists one entry per CDR3 protein. The sample carries 1.5 million to 2 million distinct CDR3 sequences, about 31% recorded once. The CDR3 contains 15 residues. The V gene's germline CDR1 is ENHRY and CDR2 SYGVKD. V lost 11 bases to trimming and J lost 0 bases; unmatched junction nucleotides: 10. The chain links TRBV10-3 to TRBJ2-3, with 8 bases lining up with TRBD2. The TCR sequence derives from a woman in her 30s in good health. The sequencing input was blood. The CDR3 loop is CAAGTSSPSTDTQYF. CDR3 bases: TGTGCCGCAGGGACTAGTTCGCCGAGCACAGATACGCAGTATTTT.